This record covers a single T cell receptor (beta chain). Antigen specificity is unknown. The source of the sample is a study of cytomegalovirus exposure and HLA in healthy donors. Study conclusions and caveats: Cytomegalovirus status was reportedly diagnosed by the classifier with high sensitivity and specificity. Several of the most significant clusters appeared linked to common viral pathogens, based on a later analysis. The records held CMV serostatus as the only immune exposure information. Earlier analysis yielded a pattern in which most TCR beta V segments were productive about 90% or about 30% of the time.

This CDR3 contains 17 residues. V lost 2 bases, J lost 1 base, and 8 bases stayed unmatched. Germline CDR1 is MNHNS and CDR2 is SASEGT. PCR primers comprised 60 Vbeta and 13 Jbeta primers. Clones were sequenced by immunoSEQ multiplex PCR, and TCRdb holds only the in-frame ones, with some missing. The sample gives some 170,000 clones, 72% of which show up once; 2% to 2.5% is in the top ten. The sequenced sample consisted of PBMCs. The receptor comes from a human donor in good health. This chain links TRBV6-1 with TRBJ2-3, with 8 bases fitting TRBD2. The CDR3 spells CASSENLWREGTDTQYF. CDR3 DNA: TGTGCCAGCAGTGAAAACTTGTGGCGGGAGGGCACAGATACGCAGTATTTT.